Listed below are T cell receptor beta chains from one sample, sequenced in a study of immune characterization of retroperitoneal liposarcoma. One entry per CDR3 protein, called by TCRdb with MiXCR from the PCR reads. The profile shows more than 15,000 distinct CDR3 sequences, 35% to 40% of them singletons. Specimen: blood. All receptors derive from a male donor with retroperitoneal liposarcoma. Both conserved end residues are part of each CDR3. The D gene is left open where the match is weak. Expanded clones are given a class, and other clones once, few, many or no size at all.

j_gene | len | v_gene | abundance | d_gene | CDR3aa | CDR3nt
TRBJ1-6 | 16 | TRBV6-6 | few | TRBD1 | CASSYSIRDRVSPLHF | TGTGCCAGCAGTTACTCGATACGGGACAGGGTTTCACCCCTCCACTTT
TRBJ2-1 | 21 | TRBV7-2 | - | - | CASSLAPWQGKRGLAKNIQFF | TGTGCCAGCAGCTTGGCCCCATGGCAGGGAAAGAGGGGTTTAGCCAAAAACATTCAGTTCTTC
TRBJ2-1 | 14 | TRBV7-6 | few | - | CASSPRTGNYEQFF | TGTGCCAGCAGCCCGCGCACGGGGAACTACGAGCAGTTCTTC
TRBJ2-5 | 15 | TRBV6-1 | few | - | CASGGGGGIRRGQYF | TGTGCCAGCGGGGGGGGGGGCGGGATACGTCGGGGGCAGTACTTC
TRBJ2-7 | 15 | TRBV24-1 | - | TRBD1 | CATSDPGTGYNEQYF | TGTGCCACCAGTGATCCCGGGACAGGATACAATGAGCAGTACTTC
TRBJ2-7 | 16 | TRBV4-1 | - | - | CASSQVFPGGRYEQYF | TGCGCCAGCAGCCAAGTCTTCCCCGGAGGCAGGTACGAGCAGTACTTC
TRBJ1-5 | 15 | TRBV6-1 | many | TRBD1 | CASSEGQIRNQPQHF | TGTGCCAGCAGTGAGGGACAGATACGTAATCAGCCCCAGCATTTT
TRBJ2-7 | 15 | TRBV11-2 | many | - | CASSHAGTLNYEQYF | TGTGCCAGCAGCCACGCCGGGACACTAAACTACGAGCAGTACTTC
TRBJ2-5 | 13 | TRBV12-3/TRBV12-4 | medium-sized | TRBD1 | CASSRGQQETQYF | TGTGCCAGCAGCAGGGGACAGCAAGAGACCCAGTACTTC
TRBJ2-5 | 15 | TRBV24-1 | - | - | CATSDLRQSQETQYF | TGTGCCACCAGTGATTTGCGGCAGTCTCAAGAGACCCAGTACTTC
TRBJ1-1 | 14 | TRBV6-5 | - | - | CASSYLTSWAEAFF | TGTGCCAGCAGTTACTTAACCTCCTGGGCTGAAGCTTTCTTT
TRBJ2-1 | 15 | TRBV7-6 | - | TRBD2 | CASRLLAGGPNEQFF | TGTGCCAGCCGACTCCTAGCGGGAGGGCCAAATGAGCAGTTCTTC
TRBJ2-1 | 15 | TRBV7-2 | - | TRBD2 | CASSPTSGRGNEQFF | TGTGCCAGCAGCCCGACTAGCGGGAGAGGGAACGAGCAGTTCTTC
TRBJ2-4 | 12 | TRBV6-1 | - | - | CASSEGTYEQYF | TGTGCCAGCAGTGAAGGGACATATGAGCAGTACTTC
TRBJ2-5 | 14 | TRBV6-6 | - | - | CASSYRTGLSEQYF | TGTGCCAGCAGTTACCGGACGGGGCTCTCTGAGCAGTACTTC
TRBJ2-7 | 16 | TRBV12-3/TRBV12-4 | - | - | CASSLVAAPPPYEQYF | TGTGCCAGCAGTTTAGTGGCAGCCCCCCCGCCCTACGAGCAGTACTTC
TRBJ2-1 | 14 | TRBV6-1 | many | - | CASSRSGRNNEQFF | TGTGCCAGCAGTAGGTCAGGACGCAACAATGAGCAGTTCTTC
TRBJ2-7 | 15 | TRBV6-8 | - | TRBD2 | CASSYSRTSGNEQYF | TGTGCCAGCAGTTACTCTAGGACTAGCGGCAATGAGCAGTACTTC
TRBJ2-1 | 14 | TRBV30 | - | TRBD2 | CACLGLAGLDEQFF | TGTGCCTGTCTCGGACTAGCGGGATTAGATGAGCAGTTCTTC
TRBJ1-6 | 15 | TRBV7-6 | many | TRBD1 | CASSPGDRGGSPLHF | TGTGCCAGCAGCCCAGGGGACAGGGGAGGCTCACCCCTCCACTTT
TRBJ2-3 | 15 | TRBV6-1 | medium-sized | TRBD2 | CASRASGGPGDTQYF | TGTGCCAGCAGGGCCAGCGGGGGGCCCGGTGATACGCAGTATTTT
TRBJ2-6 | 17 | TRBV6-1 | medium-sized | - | CASSELVEDSGANVLTF | TGTGCCAGCAGTGAACTTGTCGAAGACTCTGGGGCCAACGTCCTGACTTTC
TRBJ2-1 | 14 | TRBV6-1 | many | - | CASSSGLINGEQFF | TGTGCCAGCAGTTCTGGGTTAATCAACGGCGAGCAGTTCTTC
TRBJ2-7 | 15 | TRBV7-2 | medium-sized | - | CASSLDPGSFSEQYF | TGTGCCAGCAGCTTAGACCCGGGTAGCTTCAGCGAGCAGTACTTC
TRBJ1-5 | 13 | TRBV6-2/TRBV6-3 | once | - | CAKQGTLNQPQHF | TGTGCCAAACAAGGGACTCTCAATCAGCCCCAGCATTTT
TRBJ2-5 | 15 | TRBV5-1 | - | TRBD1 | CASSVNRGQRETQYF | TGCGCCAGCAGCGTGAACAGGGGGCAGAGGGAGACCCAGTACTTC
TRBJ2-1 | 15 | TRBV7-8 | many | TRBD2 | CASSLEGLAGWEQFF | TGTGCCAGCAGCTTAGAGGGACTAGCGGGTTGGGAGCAGTTCTTC
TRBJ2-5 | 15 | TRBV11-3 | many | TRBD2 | CASSLRASGQETQYF | TGTGCCAGCAGCTTAAGGGCTAGCGGGCAAGAGACCCAGTACTTC
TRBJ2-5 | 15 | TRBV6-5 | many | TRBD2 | CASSYSRLAGETQYF | TGTGCCAGCAGTTACTCGCGACTAGCGGGAGAGACCCAGTACTTC
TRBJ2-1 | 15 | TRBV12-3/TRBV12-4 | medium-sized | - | CASSLGVSHDNEQFF | TGTGCCAGCAGTCTAGGGGTCAGCCACGACAATGAGCAGTTCTTC
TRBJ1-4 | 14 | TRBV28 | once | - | CASSLSGEHEKLFF | TGTGCCAGCAGCCTGTCAGGCGAGCATGAAAAACTGTTTTTT
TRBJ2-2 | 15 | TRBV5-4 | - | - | CASSWDIVNTGELFF | TGTGCCAGCAGCTGGGACATAGTGAACACCGGGGAGCTGTTTTTT
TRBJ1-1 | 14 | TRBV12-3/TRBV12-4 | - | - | CASNPDPLNTEAFF | TGTGCCAGCAATCCCGACCCGTTGAACACTGAAGCTTTCTTT
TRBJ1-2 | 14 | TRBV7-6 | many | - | CASSLEQGFYGYTF | TGTGCCAGCAGCTTAGAGCAGGGGTTCTATGGCTACACCTTC
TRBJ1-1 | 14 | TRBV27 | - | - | CASSLKGWNTEAFF | TGTGCCAGCAGTTTAAAGGGGTGGAACACTGAAGCTTTCTTT
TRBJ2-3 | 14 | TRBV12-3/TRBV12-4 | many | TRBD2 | CASSFSGGTDTQYF | TGTGCCAGCAGTTTCAGCGGGGGGACAGATACGCAGTATTTT
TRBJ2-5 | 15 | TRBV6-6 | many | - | CASSWGTKARNEQYF | TGTGCCAGCAGTTGGGGAACCAAGGCTAGGAATGAGCAGTACTTC
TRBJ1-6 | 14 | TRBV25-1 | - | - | CASSRRAYNSPLHF | TGTGCCAGCAGTCGCAGGGCTTATAATTCACCCCTCCACTTT
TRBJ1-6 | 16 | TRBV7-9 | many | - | CASSSWTLRRNSPLHF | TGTGCCAGCAGCTCTTGGACCCTACGGAGAAATTCACCCCTCCACTTT
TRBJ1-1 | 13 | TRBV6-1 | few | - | CASSLGTPAEAFF | TGTGCCAGCAGTTTAGGGACACCCGCTGAAGCTTTCTTT
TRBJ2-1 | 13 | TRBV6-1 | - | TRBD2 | CGSSSFRGDEQFF | TGTGGCAGCAGCTCTTTCCGGGGGGATGAGCAGTTCTTC
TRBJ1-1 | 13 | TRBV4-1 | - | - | CASSQGSGTEAFF | TGCGCCAGCAGCCAGGGGTCGGGAACTGAAGCTTTCTTT
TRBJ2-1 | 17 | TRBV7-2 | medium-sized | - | CASSLFVSTGYSYEQFF | TGTGCCAGCAGCTTATTCGTGTCGACAGGCTACTCCTACGAGCAGTTCTTC
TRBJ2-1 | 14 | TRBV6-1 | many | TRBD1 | CASSETGGTYEQFF | TGTGCCAGCAGTGAAACAGGGGGGACCTACGAGCAGTTCTTC
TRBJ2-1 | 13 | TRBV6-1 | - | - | CASSDTQGTEQFF | TGTGCCAGCAGTGACACTCAGGGAACTGAGCAGTTCTTC
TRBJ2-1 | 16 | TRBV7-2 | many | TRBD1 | CASSRGTGFGDNEQFF | TGTGCCAGCAGCCGAGGGACAGGGTTTGGAGACAATGAGCAGTTCTTC
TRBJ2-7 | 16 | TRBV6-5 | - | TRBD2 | CASGNKGGGRRNEQYF | TGTGCCAGCGGCAACAAGGGCGGGGGTAGGAGAAATGAGCAGTACTTC
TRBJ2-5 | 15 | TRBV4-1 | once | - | CASSQETAVQETQYF | TGCGCCAGCAGCCAAGAGACAGCCGTTCAAGAGACCCAGTACTTC
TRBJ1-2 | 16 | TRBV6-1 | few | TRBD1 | CASRKTTGEGNYGYTF | TGTGCCAGCAGAAAAACGACAGGGGAGGGTAACTATGGCTACACCTTC
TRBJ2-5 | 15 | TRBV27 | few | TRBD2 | CASSSLAGEVETQYF | TGTGCCAGCAGTTCCCTAGCGGGAGAGGTAGAGACCCAGTACTTC
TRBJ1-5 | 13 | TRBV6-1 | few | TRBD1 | CASSTGGNQPQHF | TGTGCCAGCAGTACAGGGGGCAATCAGCCCCAGCATTTT
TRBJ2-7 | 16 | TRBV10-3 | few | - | CAISESVGERVYEQYF | TGTGCCATCAGTGAGTCCGTGGGCGAGCGGGTGTACGAGCAGTACTTC
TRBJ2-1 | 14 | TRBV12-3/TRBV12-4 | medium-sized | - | CASSLDWLPYEQFF | TGTGCCAGCAGCCTGGACTGGCTACCCTACGAGCAGTTCTTC
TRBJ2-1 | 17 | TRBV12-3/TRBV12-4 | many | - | CASSLGDRRRNNYEQFF | TGTGCCAGCAGTTTAGGTGACAGGCGCCGTAACAACTACGAGCAGTTCTTC
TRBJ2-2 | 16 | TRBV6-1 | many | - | CASSGNRVVNTGELFF | TGTGCCAGCAGTGGAAACAGGGTTGTGAACACCGGGGAGCTGTTTTTT
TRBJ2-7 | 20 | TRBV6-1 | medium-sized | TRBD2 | CASSEVQSPSGGRTYNEQYF | TGTGCCAGCAGTGAAGTTCAAAGCCCTAGCGGGGGACGTACCTACAATGAGCAGTACTTC
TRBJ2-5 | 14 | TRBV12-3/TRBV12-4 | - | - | CASSFPRPGETQYF | TGTGCCAGCAGTTTCCCCAGGCCAGGAGAGACCCAGTACTTC